A selection of T cell receptor beta chains follows, all from one sample in a study of sequential checkpoint blockade in melanoma. Data came from immunoSEQ multiplex PCR; TCRdb stores just in-frame clones and leaves some out. The sample consists of some 26,000 clones, roughly 81% of them appearing once. The sequenced sample was CD8+ T cells sorted from blood (inferred from file names), obtained from a patient given nivolumab and ipilimumab in sequence. All receptors derive from a human donor with melanoma. Both conserved end residues are part of each CDR3. The D gene is left open where the match is weak. The listing skips clone size in some rows; elsewhere it reads once, few, many or a size class.

cdr3_nt	cdr3_aa	d_call	v_call	j_call	clone_size
TGCGCCAGCAGCCAGGCAGGGGCGGTGGACATTCAGTACTTC	CASSQAGAVDIQYF	.	TRBV4-1	TRBJ2-4	.
TGTGCCAGCAGTCCACTCGCGAACACTGAAGCTTTCTTT	CASSPLANTEAFF	.	TRBV28	TRBJ1-1	.
TGTGCCAGCAGCGAACAGTTGAGCTCCAGCTCCTACAATGAGCAGTTCTTC	CASSEQLSSSSYNEQFF	.	TRBV6-4	TRBJ2-1	.
TGCGCCAGCAGCGGCTACAGGGACGGACCCTACGAGCAGTACTTC	CASSGYRDGPYEQYF	.	TRBV5-1	TRBJ2-7	.
TGTGCCAGCAGTTACTTGACGGGATACGAGCAGTACTTC	CASSYLTGYEQYF	.	TRBV6-5	TRBJ2-7	.
TGTGCCACCAGCAGAGATAGAGGCCCAGGGGGAGAAACTAATGAAAAACTGTTTTTT	CATSRDRGPGGETNEKLFF	TRBD1	TRBV15	TRBJ1-4	.
TGCAGCGTTGAGGAGTGGGCCAGGGACTATGGCTACACCTTC	CSVEEWARDYGYTF	.	TRBV29-1	TRBJ1-2	once
TGTGCCAGCAGCGACGGAGAGAGTACAGGTGTCCCCTACGAGCAGTACTTC	CASSDGESTGVPYEQYF	.	TRBV2	TRBJ2-7	few
TGTGCCAGCAGTTTAAGGGGCCAGGCAGCTGAAGCTTTCTTT	CASSLRGQAAEAFF	.	TRBV28	TRBJ1-1	.
TGCGCCAGCAGCCCCGAGCGGAATCGCTATGGCTACACCTTC	CASSPERNRYGYTF	.	TRBV5-1	TRBJ1-2	.
TGTGCCAGCAGCACACAGAACAACTATGGCTACACCTTC	CASSTQNNYGYTF	.	TRBV27	TRBJ1-2	.
TGTGCCAGCAGCCTACAGGGGGCGAGGACTGAAGCTTTCTTT	CASSLQGARTEAFF	TRBD1	TRBV6-5	TRBJ1-1	.
TGTGCCAGCATCACGACCACACAGGGGCACAGCTCTGGGGCCAACGTCCTGACTTTC	CASITTTQGHSSGANVLTF	TRBD1	TRBV7-9	TRBJ2-6	.
TGTGCCAGCCCTAGCGGGAAGAACACCGGGGAGCTGTTTTTT	CASPSGKNTGELFF	TRBD2	TRBV28	TRBJ2-2	.
TGTGCCAGCAGCCATTATAAACCCCTAGGGGGCGCGGACACTGAAGCTTTCTTT	CASSHYKPLGGADTEAFF	TRBD1	TRBV7-3	TRBJ1-1	once
TGCGCCAGCAGCCAAGATCCGAGCACAGATACGCAGTATTTT	CASSQDPSTDTQYF	.	TRBV4-1	TRBJ2-3	.
TGTGCCAGCAGCCCCCCGGGGACAGTCGTCCTTTACGAGCAGTACTTC	CASSPPGTVVLYEQYF	TRBD1	TRBV7-9	TRBJ2-7	.
TGTGCTAGCAGCTTGGGCAGGGCGACAGGCTACAATGAGCAGTTCTTC	CASSLGRATGYNEQFF	.	TRBV7-7	TRBJ2-1	once
TGTGCCAGCAGTTGGGACAGGGGTGGTAGCAATCAGCCCCAGCATTTT	CASSWDRGGSNQPQHF	TRBD1	TRBV7-8	TRBJ1-5	.
TGTGCCAGCAGTTTCCCCCTATCCGAGGCCCAGCAGTACTTC	CASSFPLSEAQQYF	.	TRBV28	TRBJ2-7	.
TGTGCCAGCACCATAGATACGCAGTATTTT	CASTIDTQYF	.	TRBV2	TRBJ2-3	.
TGTGCCAGCAGTTCCCCAGGGGCTACAGATACGCAGTATTTT	CASSSPGATDTQYF	.	TRBV28	TRBJ2-3	.
TGTGCCAGCTCCGACACGAGCTCCTACGAGCAGTACTTC	CASSDTSSYEQYF	.	TRBV5-6	TRBJ2-7	.
TGTGCCAGCAGCTTCGGGTACGGGGGCAATCAGCCCCAGCATTTT	CASSFGYGGNQPQHF	.	TRBV5-6	TRBJ1-5	.
TGTGCCAGCAGCTTACGACTAGTGAGTGGCACCGGGGAGCTGTTTTTT	CASSLRLVSGTGELFF	.	TRBV5-4	TRBJ2-2	.
TGCGCCAGCAGCCAAGATATCTCGGACAGGGGTAGTATGCAGACCCAGTACTTC	CASSQDISDRGSMQTQYF	TRBD1	TRBV4-3	TRBJ2-5	few
TGTGCCAGCAGCCAAGGATACAGGGAACCGAGTGGCTACACCTTC	CASSQGYREPSGYTF	.	TRBV4-2	TRBJ1-2	.
TGTGCCAGCCTCGGACTAGCGGGGGGGCCCGAGCAGTACTTC	CASLGLAGGPEQYF	TRBD2	TRBV6-1	TRBJ2-7	once
TGTGCCAGCAGCGTAGGGGACAGGGCGAGCGAGCAGTACTTC	CASSVGDRASEQYF	TRBD1	TRBV9	TRBJ2-7	.
TGTGCCAGCAGCGTAGGTGAACAGACCAATCAGCCCCAGCATTTT	CASSVGEQTNQPQHF	.	TRBV9	TRBJ1-5	.
TGTGCCAGCAGCGTTACGACCACGCCTGACAGGTACGACCAGCCCCAGCATTTT	CASSVTTTPDRYDQPQHF	.	TRBV7-9	TRBJ1-5	.
TGCGCCAGCAGCTTGAGGCAGGGGGATACTGAAGCTTTCTTT	CASSLRQGDTEAFF	TRBD1	TRBV5-1	TRBJ1-1	once
TGTGCCAGCAGCTTAGGAGGGTACAGTTACTCTGGGGCCAACGTCCTGACTTTC	CASSLGGYSYSGANVLTF	.	TRBV11-2	TRBJ2-6	.
TGTGCCAGCTCACCATGGCACAGGGAGTACACCTACGAGCAGTACTTC	CASSPWHREYTYEQYF	.	TRBV18	TRBJ2-7	.
TGTGCCAGCAGACCGGGACAGGATTCGACTGAAGCTTTCTTT	CASRPGQDSTEAFF	TRBD1	TRBV7-9	TRBJ1-1	.
TGTGCCAGCGGAGGAGACGGAAATGGCTACACCTTC	CASGGDGNGYTF	.	TRBV6-6	TRBJ1-2	.
TGCAGCGTTTCTTTTACAGGGGCTGAAGCTTTCTTT	CSVSFTGAEAFF	TRBD1	TRBV29-1	TRBJ1-1	once
TGTGCCATCAGCCCTGACAGCTACGAGCAGTACTTC	CAISPDSYEQYF	.	TRBV10-3	TRBJ2-7	.
TGTGCCAGCAGCGCGCCGGGACAGGGGGCAGGTAATGAAAAACTGTTTTTT	CASSAPGQGAGNEKLFF	TRBD1	TRBV4-2	TRBJ1-4	.
TGTGCCAGCAGATCAGGAAGCAACGAGCAGTACTTC	CASRSGSNEQYF	.	TRBV7-9	TRBJ2-7	.
TGTGCCAGCAGTGAGAGAGGCGACGGCTCCTACGAGCAGTACTTC	CASSERGDGSYEQYF	.	TRBV6-1	TRBJ2-7	.
TGTGCCAGCAGCTTCCCCACGACAGGGGGCACTGAAGCTTTCTTT	CASSFPTTGGTEAFF	TRBD1	TRBV13	TRBJ1-1	few
TGTGCCAGCAGCGCGACAGGGCGTTATGGCTACACCTTC	CASSATGRYGYTF	TRBD1	TRBV7-6	TRBJ1-2	once
TGTGCCAGCAGTCCCCCCCTGGGGGCGGGGGGAAGCTCCTACGAGCAGTACTTC	CASSPPLGAGGSSYEQYF	TRBD2	TRBV28	TRBJ2-7	.
TGCGCCAGCAGCTCTCCGGGACAGGGTACGAACACTGAAGCTTTCTTT	CASSSPGQGTNTEAFF	TRBD1	TRBV5-1	TRBJ1-1	.
TGTGCCAGCAGTTTAGGGCAGACCACAGATACGCAGTATTTT	CASSLGQTTDTQYF	.	TRBV27	TRBJ2-3	few
TGTGCCACCAGCACCCGGAGACAGGGGAACTATGGCTACACCTTC	CATSTRRQGNYGYTF	TRBD1	TRBV15	TRBJ1-2	few
TGTGCCAGTAGTATACCCCAGCGGGGGGCCAACGTCCTGACTTTC	CASSIPQRGANVLTF	.	TRBV19	TRBJ2-6	few
TGTGCCAGCAGCTTAAGCCGGACAGGGGATGGCTACACCTTC	CASSLSRTGDGYTF	TRBD1	TRBV7-3	TRBJ1-2	.
TGTGCCAGCAGCTTAAGGCGGGGGGCCCCTCGTATGAACACTGAAGCTTTCTTT	CASSLRRGAPRMNTEAFF	.	TRBV7-8	TRBJ1-1	.
TGTGCCAGCTCACCACCGGACACCTCCTACGAGCAGTACTTC	CASSPPDTSYEQYF	.	TRBV18	TRBJ2-7	.
TGTGCCAGCAGTTTTGGGAGCCTTAGCACAGATACGCAGTATTTT	CASSFGSLSTDTQYF	.	TRBV28	TRBJ2-3	.
TGTGCCAGCAGTTTCGGGACATCCCTCGCTGAGACCCAGTACTTC	CASSFGTSLAETQYF	.	TRBV6-5	TRBJ2-5	.
TGTGCCAGCAGCTCCCTTTCGGCGGTCAGCCTAAGCTCCTATAATTCACCCCTCCACTTT	CASSSLSAVSLSSYNSPLHF	.	TRBV9	TRBJ1-6	once